A selection of T cell receptor beta chains follows, all from one sample in a study of T-cell reconstitution after alpha-beta-depleted transplantation in children. TCRdb re-analysed the PCR reads in MiXCR, keeping a single row per CDR3 protein. The table lists approximately 89,000 distinct CDR3 sequences, around a sixth of them singletons. The specimen was PBMCs, mostly from graft donor cells, collected 180 days after TCRalphabeta/CD19-depleted stem cell transplant. The receptors originated from a male patient aged 2-15 years who had a stem cell transplant for acute lymphoblastic leukemia, so the T cells may come from the graft donor. Both conserved end residues are part of each CDR3. D genes are given only for firm matches. Clone size is not always given. Where it is, it says once, few, many or a class for expanded clones.

d_call | clone_size | j_call | v_call | cdr3_nt | cdr3_aa
TRBD1 | - | TRBJ2-1 | TRBV12-3/TRBV12-4 | TGTGCCAGCACCTCCGGGACAGGGGTAGGTTTATGGCAGTTCTTC | CASTSGTGVGLWQFF
TRBD2 | few | TRBJ2-7 | TRBV12-3/TRBV12-4 | TGTGCCAGCAGCCCGGGACTAGCAGAATCCTACGAGCAGTACTTC | CASSPGLAESYEQYF
TRBD2 | - | TRBJ2-1 | TRBV15 | TGTGCCACCAGCAGAGATAGCGGGGGGCTGGATGAGCAGTTCTTC | CATSRDSGGLDEQFF
TRBD1 | few | TRBJ2-7 | TRBV14 | TGTGCCAGCAGCCCTGGGCCAGGGGGCGGAGAGCAGTACTTC | CASSPGPGGGEQYF
- | - | TRBJ2-2 | TRBV7-2 | TGTGCCAGCAGCTTCACAGGAGGAGGCGGGGAGCTGTTTTTT | CASSFTGGGGELFF
TRBD1 | few | TRBJ2-6 | TRBV7-2 | TGTGCCAGCAGCTTAGCGGGGACAGGATACCCATCTTCCAACGTCCTGACTTTC | CASSLAGTGYPSSNVLTF
TRBD2 | - | TRBJ2-1 | TRBV30 | TGTGCCTGGAGGAGGACTAGGTCGTCGAATGAGCAGTTCTTC | CAWRRTRSSNEQFF
- | many | TRBJ1-1 | TRBV5-1 | TGCGCCAGCAGCTTGGTTCGCCAGGATATCGATGAAGCTTTCTTT | CASSLVRQDIDEAFF
TRBD2 | - | TRBJ2-1 | TRBV5-1 | TGCGCCAGCAGCTTGACTAGCGGGGGGCACCCCTACAATGAGCAGTTCTTC | CASSLTSGGHPYNEQFF
- | many | TRBJ2-1 | TRBV7-2 | TGTGCCAGCAGCTTGATGGAGAGCTCCTACAATGAGCAGTTCTTC | CASSLMESSYNEQFF
TRBD2 | many | TRBJ2-4 | TRBV20-1 | TGCAGTGCTAGACAGCTAGCGGGGGGGCAGTACAAAAACATTCAGTACTTC | CSARQLAGGQYKNIQYF
TRBD2 | - | TRBJ2-3 | TRBV6-1 | TGTGCCAGCAGTGTCCTAGCGGGGGGCACAGATACGCAGTATTTT | CASSVLAGGTDTQYF
- | - | TRBJ1-4 | TRBV20-1 | TGCAGTGCTACGACGGGACCCCTTTTTAAAAAACTGTTTTTT | CSATTGPLFKKLFF
TRBD1 | few | TRBJ2-1 | TRBV5-6 | TGTGCCAGCAGCTTGGACAGGGGCAGCTCCTACAATGAGCAGTTCTTC | CASSLDRGSSYNEQFF
- | few | TRBJ1-4 | TRBV20-1 | TGCAGTGCTAGAGGCCCTTCCGTAGGGGCGTTTAATGAAAAACTGTTTTTT | CSARGPSVGAFNEKLFF
TRBD1 | few | TRBJ2-7 | TRBV5-1 | TGCGCCAGCAGCATGCCCGGGACAGGGGACTACGAGCAGTACTTC | CASSMPGTGDYEQYF
- | - | TRBJ2-3 | TRBV29-1 | TGCAGCGTTTCCCACCGCCCCGATACGCAGTATTTT | CSVSHRPDTQYF
- | few | TRBJ1-1 | TRBV7-9 | TGTGCCAGCAGCTTAGTGGGGGGGGGCACTGAAGCTTTCTTT | CASSLVGGGTEAFF
- | many | TRBJ2-5 | TRBV20-1 | TGCAGTGCTAGAGATCCTCCTCGGGCCCAGTACTTC | CSARDPPRAQYF
TRBD1 | few | TRBJ2-7 | TRBV25-1 | TGTGCCAGCAGTGACGGCCGGGACAGGGACCACGAGCAGTACTTC | CASSDGRDRDHEQYF
- | - | TRBJ2-7 | TRBV5-1 | TGCGCCAGCAGCTTGTTACGGACAAATCTCGACGAGCAGTCCTTC | CASSLLRTNLDEQSF
TRBD1 | few | TRBJ2-5 | TRBV5-1 | TGCGCCAGCAGCTGGGGACAGGGTAAAGGGGAAGAGACCCAGTACTTC | CASSWGQGKGEETQYF
TRBD1 | - | TRBJ1-5 | TRBV5-1 | TGCGCCAGCAGCCGGACAGGGGTTCAGCCCCAGCATTTT | CASSRTGVQPQHF
TRBD1 | few | TRBJ1-2 | TRBV5-6 | TGTGCCAGCAGCCGGGACAGGGTGCATGGCTACACCTTC | CASSRDRVHGYTF
- | few | TRBJ2-5 | TRBV29-1 | TGCAGCGTTGAGGGGACGCGCTGTGAGACCCAGTACTTC | CSVEGTRCETQYF
TRBD1 | few | TRBJ2-4 | TRBV6-1 | TGTGCCAGCCATAGAGGCCGGGACAGGGGGTATGGAAACATTCAGTACTTC | CASHRGRDRGYGNIQYF
TRBD2 | - | TRBJ2-7 | TRBV20-1 | TGCAGTGCTAGGGGGACTAGCTTAAGCGGGGTGTATTACGAGCAGTACTTC | CSARGTSLSGVYYEQYF
- | - | TRBJ1-4 | TRBV6-2/TRBV6-3 | TGTGCCAGCAGTTACATTTCAGGGGACGAAAAACTGTTTTTT | CASSYISGDEKLFF
TRBD1 | many | TRBJ1-2 | TRBV27 | TGTGCCAGCAGTTTGGCAGGGGGTGGCTACACCTTC | CASSLAGGGYTF
TRBD2 | few | TRBJ2-5 | TRBV29-1 | TGCAGCGTTGGGTCTAGCGGGGGGGCCTCGGTGACCCAGTACTTC | CSVGSSGGASVTQYF
- | few | TRBJ2-6 | TRBV13 | TGTGCCAGCAGCTTAGTGGAGCCCTCTGGGGCCAACGTCCTGACTTTC | CASSLVEPSGANVLTF
TRBD1 | few | TRBJ1-1 | TRBV5-1 | TGCGCCAGCAGCTTGTCAGGGGGCAGCGGGAGGAAGACTGAAGCTTTCTTT | CASSLSGGSGRKTEAFF
TRBD1 | few | TRBJ1-2 | TRBV15 | TGTGCCACCAGCCCGCGACAGGGAGGCTATGGCTACACCTTC | CATSPRQGGYGYTF
- | many | TRBJ2-7 | TRBV5-1 | TGCGCCAGCAGCTTGTGGAGCCCTTCTTATGCGGGGGCCCACTACGAGCAGTACTTC | CASSLWSPSYAGAHYEQYF
TRBD1 | many | TRBJ2-3 | TRBV5-1 | TGCGCCAGCAGGGACAGGGTCGACGAAACAGATACGCAGTATTTT | CASRDRVDETDTQYF
- | large | TRBJ1-2 | TRBV6-6 | TGTGCCAGCAGCGTCGAGGCCGAGACCGAGGACGGCTACACCTTC | CASSVEAETEDGYTF
TRBD2 | few | TRBJ2-7 | TRBV20-1 | TGCTGTGCTAGAGATATGACCGGACTAGCGGCCACCTACGAGCAGTACTTC | CCARDMTGLAATYEQYF
- | - | TRBJ2-7 | TRBV12-3/TRBV12-4 | TGTGCCAGCACCCTTGGAGGGGCGACCTACGAGCAGTACTTC | CASTLGGATYEQYF
- | few | TRBJ1-2 | TRBV6-5 | TGTGCCAGCAGTTACACTTCCGACTCAGGGCCGGTCTGCTTC | CASSYTSDSGPVCF
- | many | TRBJ1-2 | TRBV5-6 | TGTGCCAGCAGCCTAAGGACGGCCGTATGGGGACGAACCTTC | CASSLRTAVWGRTF
- | medium-sized | TRBJ1-1 | TRBV7-2 | TGTGCCAGCACCCCGGCAGGGCTGAACACTGAAGCTTTCTTT | CASTPAGLNTEAFF
- | few | TRBJ1-6 | TRBV12-3/TRBV12-4 | TGTGCCAGCAGTTTAGGACGTTCACCCCTCCACTTT | CASSLGRSPLHF
- | - | TRBJ2-7 | TRBV10-3 | TGTGCCATCAGTGACGCGGAATTGATAAGTCCAGGGAGGTCCTACGAGCAGTACTTC | CAISDAELISPGRSYEQYF
- | many | TRBJ2-5 | TRBV12-3/TRBV12-4 | TGTGCCAGCAGGTACAGGGTAGGGCTGGAAGAGACCCAGTACTTC | CASRYRVGLEETQYF
TRBD1 | - | TRBJ2-7 | TRBV5-6 | TGTGCCAGCAGCTTGTTTGCGGGACAGGGGGCCGGGGGGCAGTACTTC | CASSLFAGQGAGGQYF
- | few | TRBJ1-3 | TRBV2 | TGTGCCAGCAGTGTTCCCTCAGGAAACACCATATATTTT | CASSVPSGNTIYF
- | many | TRBJ1-4 | TRBV11-2 | TGTGCCAGCAGCCGAGTTCGGTTGGAAAAACTGTTTTTT | CASSRVRLEKLFF
- | few | TRBJ2-1 | TRBV12-3/TRBV12-4 | TGTGCCAGCAGCAAACTAGGCTATGAGCAGTTCTTC | CASSKLGYEQFF
- | - | TRBJ2-2 | TRBV9 | TGTCCCACACAAGACAGCCTCAACGGGGAGCTGTTTTTT | CPTQDSLNGELFF
- | few | TRBJ1-2 | TRBV20-1 | TGCAGTGCTATGGGGGTAGCTAACTATGGCTACACCTTC | CSAMGVANYGYTF
- | few | TRBJ1-1 | TRBV6-5 | TGTGCCAGCAGTTACAGGGAGGGCACTGAAGCTTTCTTT | CASSYREGTEAFF
- | many | TRBJ2-1 | TRBV9 | TGTGCCAGCAGCCTTGGAGCGGCAGTCTACAATGAGCAGTTCTTC | CASSLGAAVYNEQFF
- | few | TRBJ2-1 | TRBV12-3/TRBV12-4 | TGTGCCAGCAGTCGGACTGGCAATGAGCAGTTCTTC | CASSRTGNEQFF
TRBD1 | - | TRBJ2-2 | TRBV20-1 | TGCAGTGCTACGGGACAGGCGACGAACACCGGGGAGCTGTTTTTT | CSATGQATNTGELFF